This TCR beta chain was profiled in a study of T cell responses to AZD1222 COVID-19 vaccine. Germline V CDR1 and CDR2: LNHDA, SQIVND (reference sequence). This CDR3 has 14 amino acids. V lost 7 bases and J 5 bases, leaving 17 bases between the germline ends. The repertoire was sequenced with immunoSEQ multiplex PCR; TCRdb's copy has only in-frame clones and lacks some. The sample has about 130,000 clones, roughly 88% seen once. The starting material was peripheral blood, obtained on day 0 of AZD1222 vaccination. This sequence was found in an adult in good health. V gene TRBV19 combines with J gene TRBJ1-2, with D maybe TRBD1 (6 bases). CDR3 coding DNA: TGTGCCAGTATCCAACCGGGGGGCCGATATGGCTACACCTTC. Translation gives CASIQPGGRYGYTF.